The 32 T cell receptor beta chains presented below share a single source sample, sequenced in a study of control samples from healthy donors and cancer patients. The protocol was immunoSEQ multiplex PCR, while the TCRdb copy is restricted to in-frame clones and leaves out a portion. The sample records fewer than 200,000 clones, over 95% being singletons. The sequencing input was blood. Receptors were obtained from a woman aged 25 to 39 in good health.

V gene TRBV15 combines with J gene TRBJ2-2, with 9 bases identical to TRBD1. This CDR3 comprises 16 residues. Germline trimming cut 0 bases from V and 7 bases from J; bases unmatched to any gene: 6. CDR1 and CDR2 from the germline V gene are LNHNV and YYDKDF (reference sequence). The CDR3 loop reads CATSRDRGDRVGELFF. The CDR3 nucleotides read TGTGCCACCAGCAGAGATCGAGGGGACAGGGTCGGGGAGCTGTTTTTT.

J is TRBJ1-2 and V is TRBV7-3, with 8 bases fitting TRBD1. V lost 0 bases, J lost 3 bases, and 3 bases stayed unmatched. This CDR3 spans 15 amino acids. Germline loops: CDR1 SGHTA, CDR2 FQGTGA. The CDR3 DNA sequence: TGTGCCAGCAGCTTAACGGCAGGGGGCGACTATGGCTACACCTTC. Translating gives CASSLTAGGDYGYTF. Full variable domain (missing parts from reference TRBV7-3 and TRBJ1-2): GAGVSQTPSNKVTEKGKYVELRCDPISGHTALYWYRQSLGQGPEFLIYFQGTGAADDSGLPNDRFFAVRPEGSVSTLKIQRTERGDSAVYLCASSLTAGGDYGYTFGSGTRLTVV.

The rearrangement links TRBV14 to TRBJ1-2, with 7 bases matching TRBD1. Losses at the gene ends were 6 bases for V and 2 bases for J; bases not matched to a gene: 3. The germline CDR1 and CDR2 sequences are SGHDN and FVKESK. This CDR3 is built from 13 residues. CDR3 loop: CASRGTENYGYTF. CDR3 bases: TGTGCCAGCAGGGGGACAGAAAACTATGGCTACACCTTC. The full variable domain, completed using reference TRBV14 and TRBJ1-2, is EAGVTQFPSHSVIEKGQTVTLRCDPISGHDNLYWYRRVMGKEIKFLLHFVKESKQDESGMPNNRFLAERTGGTYSTLKVQPAELEDSGVYFCASRGTENYGYTFGSGTRLTVV.

The chain recombines TRBV6-4 with TRBJ2-3, with 9 nucleotides matching TRBD2. Germline CDR1 reads MRHNA; CDR2 reads SNTAGT. The CDR3 has 16 amino acids. V trimming: 4 bases; J trimming: 3 bases; junction bases outside the gene matches: 8. Written as DNA, the CDR3 is TGTGCCAGCAGTGCGGCGGCGGGAGGGCCGACAGATACGCAGTATTTT. Translation gives CASSAAAGGPTDTQYF.

The chain recombines TRBV6-5 with TRBJ2-1; D might be TRBD1 (5 bases). Per the germline V gene, CDR1 is MNHEY and CDR2 is SVGAGI. The CDR3 contains 15 residues. With 0 bases removed from V and 3 bases from J, the gap between germline ends came to 9 bases. The CDR3: CASSYSGEDYNEQFF. Written as DNA, the CDR3 is TGTGCCAGCAGTTACTCAGGGGAAGACTACAATGAGCAGTTCTTC.

This chain joins TRBV30 and TRBJ2-5; 7 nucleotides line up with TRBD1. V dropped 5 bases and J dropped 5; count of bases not matched to a gene: 5. The germline V gene encodes CDR1 GTSNPN and CDR2 SVGIG (reference sequence). The CDR3 totals 12 residues. The CDR3 reads CAWDRVGETQYF. CDR3 nucleotide sequence: TGTGCCTGGGACAGGGTAGGGGAGACCCAGTACTTC.

The V call is TRBV30, the J call TRBJ1-4; 9 bases align to TRBD1. Trimming at V came to 7 bases and at J to 0 bases, leaving 6 bases not matched to a gene. The germline V gene encodes CDR1 GTSNPN and CDR2 SVGIG (reference sequence). This CDR3 has 15 residues. This CDR3 reads CALGQGAATNEKLFF. As DNA, the CDR3 is TGTGCCTTGGGACAGGGAGCTGCAACTAATGAAAAACTGTTTTTT.

The rearrangement joins TRBV10-1 to TRBJ2-1; TRBD2 agrees at 12 bases. CDR1 and CDR2 (germline): WNHNN, SYGVQD (reference sequence). The CDR3 sequence is 17 residues long. V dropped 3 bases and J dropped 10; count of bases not matched to a gene: 13. DNA of the CDR3: TGCGCCAGCAGTGACGCTGAGACTAGCGGGAGTTTCGGCGAGCAGTTCTTC. It yields the protein CASSDAETSGSFGEQFF.

The chain has TRBV28 and TRBJ1-4, with D perhaps matching TRBD1 (5 bases). The CDR3 extends over 18 amino acids. Trimming took off 3 bases at V and 1 base at J, with 18 bases between the two ends. Per the germline V gene, CDR1 is MDHEN and CDR2 is SYDVKM. The CDR3 reads CASSLGTELYLTNEKLFF. The CDR3 DNA is TGTGCCAGCAGTTTGGGGACGGAACTGTACTTAACTAATGAAAAACTGTTTTTT.

This chain joins TRBV6-1 and TRBJ1-1; D is unclear. Trimming removed 2 bases at V and 1 base at J, with 11 bases between. The CDR3 has 15 residues. Germline assignment: CDR1 MNHNS and CDR2 SASEGT. CDR3 region: CASSEQRSANTEAFF. CDR3 DNA sequence: TGTGCCAGCAGTGAACAACGGTCGGCGAACACTGAAGCTTTCTTT.

The chain uses TRBV2 and TRBJ2-2; the D is unclear. The germline V gene has CDR1 SNHLY and CDR2 FYNNEI. The CDR3 runs to 14 residues. V lost 7 bases to trimming and J lost 0 bases, with 9 bases between them. CDR3 DNA sequence: TGTGCCAGCAAAAGGCGGCCGAACACCGGGGAGCTGTTTTTT. Its translation is CASKRRPNTGELFF.

The V gene is TRBV5-1, the J gene TRBJ1-5, with D unclear. The CDR3 has 13 residues. CDR1 and CDR2 from the germline V gene are SGHRS and YFSETQ. Trimming shortened V by 5 bases and J by 3 bases, and 9 bases separated the two germline ends. For the CDR3, the DNA is TGCGCCAGCAGGGCACAGCCCAATCAGCCCCAGCATTTT. Encoded protein: CASRAQPNQPQHF.

The chain links TRBV9 to TRBJ2-1, with 14 bases fitting TRBD2. Germline V gives CDR1 SGDLS, CDR2 YYNGEE. After removal of 0 bases from V and 8 bases from J, the junction contained 10 bases not matched to a gene. The CDR3 is made up of 18 amino acids. The CDR3 loop is CASSVARLAGGPQDEQFF. The CDR3 DNA follows: TGTGCCAGCAGCGTAGCCCGACTAGCGGGGGGGCCTCAGGATGAGCAGTTCTTC.

The chain employs TRBV25-1 and TRBJ1-3, with a tentative D call TRBD1 (5 bases). Trimming cost V 1 base and J 2 bases, with 9 bases left between them. The germline V gene has CDR1 MGHDK and CDR2 SYGVNS. The CDR3 has 15 residues. Here the CDR3 reads CASSEWDGPGNTIYF. CDR3 DNA: TGTGCCAGCAGTGAATGGGACGGCCCTGGAAACACCATATATTTT. The variable domain in full, completed from reference TRBV25-1 and TRBJ1-3, reads EADIYQTPRYLVIGTGKKITLECSQTMGHDKMYWYQQDPGMELHLIHYSYGVNSTEKGDLSSESTVSRIRTEHFPLTLESARPSHTSQYLCASSEWDGPGNTIYFGEGSWLTVV.

The gene calls are TRBV5-1 and TRBJ2-1; the D gene is possibly TRBD1 (6 bases). V was pared by 4 bases and J by 5 bases, with 10 bases between. Germline V CDR1 and CDR2: SGHRS, YFSETQ. The CDR3 has 13 residues. DNA of the CDR3: TGCGCCAGCAGCGCCGGACAGAACAATGAGCAGTTCTTC. Amino acids: CASSAGQNNEQFF. Based on the CDR3 plus reference TRBV5-1 and TRBJ2-1, the full variable domain is KAGVTQTPRYLIKTRGQQVTLSCSPISGHRSVSWYQQTPGQGLQFLFEYFSETQRNKGNFPGRFSGRQFSNSRSEMNVSTLELGDSALYLCASSAGQNNEQFFGPGTRLTVL.

V and J are TRBV6-5 and TRBJ1-5, with D possibly being TRBD1 (6 bases). This CDR3 spans 15 amino acids. Germline V gene lookup returns CDR1 MNHEY and CDR2 SVGAGI. V was trimmed by 6 bases and J by 7 bases, leaving 19 bases between them. CDR3: CASRASGHQNQPQHF. CDR3 DNA: TGTGCCAGCAGAGCCTCGGGACACCAGAACCAGCCCCAGCATTTT.

This clone was recorded only once. The chain couples TRBV10-2 to TRBJ1-6; D is unresolved. The ends were cut back, 8 bases at V and 9 bases at J, with 17 bases in the middle. Looked up from germline, CDR1 is WSHSY and CDR2 is SAAADI. This CDR3 comprises 14 residues. The CDR3 DNA sequence: TGCGCCAGCCGGGCCCGAGATGGAGTTTCACCCCTCCACTTT. This encodes CASRARDGVSPLHF.

This clone was counted between two and nine times. The chain recombines TRBV18 with TRBJ2-2, with 9 bases matching TRBD1. CDR1 and CDR2 (germline): KGHSH, LQKENI. Trimming cost V 10 bases and J 0 bases; bases outside gene matches: 15. This CDR3 is 18 amino acids long. The CDR3 here is CATQPGTGLFSNTGELFF. The CDR3 coding sequence is TGTGCCACGCAACCCGGGACAGGGCTGTTTTCGAACACCGGGGAGCTGTTTTTT.

The V gene is TRBV28, the J gene TRBJ1-3; a possible D gene is TRBD1 (5 bases). V lost 11 bases to trimming and J lost 0 bases, with 26 bases between them. This CDR3 spans 18 amino acids. Looked up from germline, CDR1 is MDHEN and CDR2 is SYDVKM. The CDR3 DNA reads as TGTGCCTTTCCTGGGGCCAGGGCTAATCTGAGCTCTGGAAACACCATATATTTT. Its protein product is CAFPGARANLSSGNTIYF.

The chain carries TRBV6-1 and TRBJ1-4; D might be TRBD1 (5 bases). This CDR3 contains 15 residues. Trimming removed 2 bases at V and 1 base at J, with 8 bases between. Germline values: CDR1 MNHNS, CDR2 SASEGT. Here the CDR3 DNA reads TGTGCCAGCAGTGAAATGGGGGGAACTAATGAAAAACTGTTTTTT. It yields the protein CASSEMGGTNEKLFF.

CDR3 amino acids: CASSPPATETQYF. CDR3 bases: TGTGCCAGCAGCCCACCGGCCACGGAGACCCAGTACTTC. This sequence joins TRBV13 and TRBJ2-5; no reliable D call. Germline V gives CDR1 PRHDT, CDR2 FYEKMQ (reference sequence). The length of the CDR3 is 13 residues. Trimming pared 5 bases from V and 5 bases from J, leaving 12 bases between.

This chain uses TRBV4-1 with TRBJ2-1, with TRBD2 matching over 14 bases. CDR3 length: 20 residues. Germline V gene lookup returns CDR1 MGHRA and CDR2 YSYEKL. With 4 bases clipped from V and 3 bases from J, the junction kept 14 bases outside the gene matches. CDR3 nucleotides: TGCGCCAGCAGCCGCTATTCCGGGACTAGCGGGAGAGGCGACTACAATGAGCAGTTCTTC. Its translation: CASSRYSGTSGRGDYNEQFF.

This chain's CDR3 is CASKRSRLGGYTF. In DNA, the CDR3 is TGTGCCAGCAAGCGTTCCCGTCTGGGTGGCTACACCTTC. The rearrangement joins TRBV6-5 to TRBJ1-2; D remains unclear. Germline V CDR1 and CDR2: MNHEY, SVGAGI. This CDR3 is 13 amino acids long. Trimming removed 7 bases at V and 7 bases at J, with 16 bases between.

The J gene is TRBJ2-2, the V gene TRBV15; 7 bases are shared with TRBD1. The germline V gene has CDR1 LNHNV and CDR2 YYDKDF (reference sequence). V dropped 4 bases and J dropped 1; count of bases not matched to a gene: 6. This CDR3 spans 16 amino acids. CDR3: CATSTRQGVNTGELFF. The CDR3 DNA reads as TGTGCCACCAGCACGCGACAGGGAGTGAACACCGGGGAGCTGTTTTTT.

This clone was observed a single time. The V and J genes are TRBV7-8 and TRBJ2-7; 8 nucleotides align to TRBD2. This CDR3 has 15 residues. Germline CDR1 reads SGHVS; CDR2 reads FQNEAQ. The ends lost 1 base at V and 4 bases at J; junction bases unmatched: 6. Here the CDR3 reads CASSLELAEHYEQYF. The CDR3, as DNA: TGTGCCAGCAGCTTAGAACTAGCGGAGCATTACGAGCAGTACTTC.

V and J are TRBV12-3 or TRBV12-4 and TRBJ1-2, with unresolved D. The ends were cut back, 1 base at V and 0 bases at J, with 3 bases in the middle. This CDR3 has 13 residues. The CDR3 loop reads CASSLDTNYGYTF. In nucleotides, the CDR3 is TGTGCCAGCAGTTTAGACACTAACTATGGCTACACCTTC.

The chain employs TRBV2 and TRBJ2-2; 7 bases fit TRBD1. V was pared by 2 bases and J by 2 bases, with 11 bases of the junction left unmatched. Germline V gene lookup returns CDR1 SNHLY and CDR2 FYNNEI. The CDR3 runs to 18 residues. The CDR3 loop reads CASSEWRLGQENTGELFF. The DNA of the CDR3 is TGTGCCAGCAGTGAATGGCGGCTAGGACAGGAAAACACCGGGGAGCTGTTTTTT.

This chain uses TRBV7-9 with TRBJ1-2; D unclear. The CDR3 totals 13 residues. The germline gives CDR1 SEHNR, CDR2 FQNEAQ (reference sequence). Trimming left V 1 base short and J 7 bases short, with 10 bases between. DNA for the CDR3: TGTGCCAGCAGCTTAGAGTCCGGCGCTGGCTACACCTTC. Residues: CASSLESGAGYTF.

The chain is built from TRBV24-1 and TRBJ2-3; TRBD1 matches at 9 bases. Germline trimming cut 5 bases from V and 5 bases from J; bases unmatched to any gene: 7. Germline CDR1 is KGHDR and CDR2 is SFDVKD. The CDR3 has 15 amino acids. The CDR3 protein is CATSVGQGSGDTQYF. Written as DNA, the CDR3 is TGTGCCACCAGTGTGGGACAGGGAAGTGGAGATACGCAGTATTTT.

This chain links TRBV15 with TRBJ2-6; D ambiguous. This CDR3 region has 15 residues. Trimming took off 1 base at V and 0 bases at J, with 4 bases between the two ends. Germline loops: CDR1 LNHNV, CDR2 YYDKDF (reference sequence). This CDR3 is CATSRVVSGANVLTF. The CDR3 region has the DNA TGTGCCACCAGCAGAGTAGTCTCTGGGGCCAACGTCCTGACTTTC.

This clone came up once. This chain joins TRBV5-1 and TRBJ2-1, with 9 bases identical to TRBD2. The CDR3 runs 16 residues. Trimming removed 2 bases from V and 2 bases from J; junction bases left unmatched: 5. Germline CDR1 reads SGHRS; CDR2 reads YFSETQ. The CDR3 spells CASSFRPSGTYNEQFF. In DNA form, the CDR3 reads TGCGCCAGCAGCTTCCGGCCTAGCGGGACCTACAATGAGCAGTTCTTC.

The rearrangement uses TRBV5-1 and TRBJ1-2, with 9 bases lining up with TRBD1. V shed 4 bases and J 3 bases; nucleotides not matched to a gene: 7. Germline V gene sequence: CDR1 SGHRS, CDR2 YFSETQ. The CDR3 has 15 residues. CDR3 sequence: CASSPGTGWDYGYTF. The CDR3 coding sequence is TGCGCCAGCAGCCCGGGGACAGGGTGGGACTATGGCTACACCTTC. The full variable domain, completed using reference TRBV5-1 and TRBJ1-2, is KAGVTQTPRYLIKTRGQQVTLSCSPISGHRSVSWYQQTPGQGLQFLFEYFSETQRNKGNFPGRFSGRQFSNSRSEMNVSTLELGDSALYLCASSPGTGWDYGYTFGSGTRLTVV.